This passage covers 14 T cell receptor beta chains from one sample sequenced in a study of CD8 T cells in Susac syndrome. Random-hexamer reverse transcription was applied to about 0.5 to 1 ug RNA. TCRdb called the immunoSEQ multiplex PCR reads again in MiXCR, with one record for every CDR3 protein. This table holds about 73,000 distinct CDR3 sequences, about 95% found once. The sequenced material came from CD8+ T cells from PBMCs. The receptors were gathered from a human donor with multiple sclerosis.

In DNA, the CDR3 is TGTGCCAGCAGCCCCTTTAGCGGGAGTACTAATGAGCAGTTCTTC. Encoded protein: CASSPFSGSTNEQFF. The chain combines TRBV7-9 with TRBJ2-1, with TRBD2 matching over 9 bases. Germline loops: CDR1 SEHNR, CDR2 FQNEAQ (reference sequence). With V trimmed by 5 bases and J by 7 bases, 9 bases remained unmatched. The CDR3 loop spans 15 amino acids.

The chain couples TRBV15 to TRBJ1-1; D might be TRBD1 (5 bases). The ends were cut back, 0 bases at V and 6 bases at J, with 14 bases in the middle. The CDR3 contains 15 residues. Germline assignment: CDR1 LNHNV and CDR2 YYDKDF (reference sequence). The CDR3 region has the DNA TGTGCCACCAGCAGAGAGACAGAACTCTCGTCTGAAGCTTTCTTT. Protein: CATSRETELSSEAFF.

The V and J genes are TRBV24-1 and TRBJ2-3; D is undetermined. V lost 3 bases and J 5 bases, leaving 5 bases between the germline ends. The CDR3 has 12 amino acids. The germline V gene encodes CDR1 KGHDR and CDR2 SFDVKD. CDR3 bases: TGTGCCACCAGTGATGACGGAGATACGCAGTATTTT. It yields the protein CATSDDGDTQYF.

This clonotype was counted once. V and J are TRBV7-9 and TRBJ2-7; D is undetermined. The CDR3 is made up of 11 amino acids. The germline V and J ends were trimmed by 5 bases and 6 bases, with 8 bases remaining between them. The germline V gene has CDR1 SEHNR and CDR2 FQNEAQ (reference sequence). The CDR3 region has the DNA TGTGCCAGCAGCCCGTTGTCCGAGCAGTACTTC. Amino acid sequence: CASSPLSEQYF.

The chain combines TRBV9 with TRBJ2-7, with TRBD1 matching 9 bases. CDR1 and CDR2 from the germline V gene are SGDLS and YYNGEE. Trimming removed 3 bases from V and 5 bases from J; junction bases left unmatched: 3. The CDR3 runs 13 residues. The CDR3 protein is CASSGGQGNEQYF. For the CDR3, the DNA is TGTGCCAGCAGCGGGGGACAGGGCAACGAGCAGTACTTC.

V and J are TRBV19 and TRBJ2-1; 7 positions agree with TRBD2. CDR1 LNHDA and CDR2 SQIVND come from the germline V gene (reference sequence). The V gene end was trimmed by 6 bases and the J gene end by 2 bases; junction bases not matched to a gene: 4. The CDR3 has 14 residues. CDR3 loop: CASRSAGAYNEQFF. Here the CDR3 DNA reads TGTGCCAGTAGATCGGCGGGAGCCTACAATGAGCAGTTCTTC.

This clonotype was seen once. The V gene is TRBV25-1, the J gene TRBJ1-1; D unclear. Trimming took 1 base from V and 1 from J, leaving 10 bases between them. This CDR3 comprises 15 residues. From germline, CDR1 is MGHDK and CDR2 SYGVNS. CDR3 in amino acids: CASSEFVGSNTEAFF. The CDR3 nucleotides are TGTGCCAGCAGTGAATTTGTCGGGTCGAACACTGAAGCTTTCTTT.

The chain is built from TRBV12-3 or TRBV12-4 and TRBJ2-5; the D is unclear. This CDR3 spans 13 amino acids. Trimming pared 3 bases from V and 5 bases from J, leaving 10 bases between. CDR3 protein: CASSFAGKETQYF. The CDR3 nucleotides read TGTGCCAGCAGTTTCGCCGGAAAGGAGACCCAGTACTTC.

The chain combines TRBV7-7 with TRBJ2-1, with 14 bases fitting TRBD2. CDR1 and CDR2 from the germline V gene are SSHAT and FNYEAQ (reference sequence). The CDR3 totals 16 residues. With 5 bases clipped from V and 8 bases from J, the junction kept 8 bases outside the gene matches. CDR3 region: CASSRTSGRTPDEQFF. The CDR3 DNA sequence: TGTGCCAGCAGCCGGACTAGCGGGAGGACCCCGGATGAGCAGTTCTTC. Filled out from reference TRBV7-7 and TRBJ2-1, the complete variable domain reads GAGVSQSPRYKVTKRGQDVTLRCDPISSHATLYWYQQALGQGPEFLTYFNYEAQPDKSGLPSDRFSAERPEGSISTLTIQRTEQRDSAMYRCASSRTSGRTPDEQFFGPGTRLTVL.

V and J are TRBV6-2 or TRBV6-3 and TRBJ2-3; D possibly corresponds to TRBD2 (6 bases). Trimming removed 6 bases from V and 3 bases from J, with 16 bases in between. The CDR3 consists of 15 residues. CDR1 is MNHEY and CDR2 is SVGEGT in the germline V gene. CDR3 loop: CASSPLGGRTDTQYF. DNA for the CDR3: TGTGCCAGCAGCCCCCTCGGGGGAAGGACAGATACGCAGTATTTT.

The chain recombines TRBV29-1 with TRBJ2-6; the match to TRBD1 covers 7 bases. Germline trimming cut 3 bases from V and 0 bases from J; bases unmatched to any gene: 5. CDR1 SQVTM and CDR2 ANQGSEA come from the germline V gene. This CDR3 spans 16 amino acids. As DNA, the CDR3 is TGCAGCGTTGAGGGGACAGATCTCTCTGGGGCCAACGTCCTGACTTTC. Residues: CSVEGTDLSGANVLTF.

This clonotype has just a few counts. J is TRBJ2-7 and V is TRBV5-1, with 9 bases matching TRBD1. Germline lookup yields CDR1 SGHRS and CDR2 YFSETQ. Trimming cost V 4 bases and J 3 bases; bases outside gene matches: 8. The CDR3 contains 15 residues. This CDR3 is CASSPGTGSYYEQYF. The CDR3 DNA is TGCGCCAGCAGCCCGGGGACAGGGAGCTACTACGAGCAGTACTTC.

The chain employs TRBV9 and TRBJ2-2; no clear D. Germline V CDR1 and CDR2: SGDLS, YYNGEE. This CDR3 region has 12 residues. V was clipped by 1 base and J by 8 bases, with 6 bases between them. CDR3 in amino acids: CASSVSSGELFF. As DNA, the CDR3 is TGTGCCAGCAGCGTAAGTTCGGGGGAGCTGTTTTTT.

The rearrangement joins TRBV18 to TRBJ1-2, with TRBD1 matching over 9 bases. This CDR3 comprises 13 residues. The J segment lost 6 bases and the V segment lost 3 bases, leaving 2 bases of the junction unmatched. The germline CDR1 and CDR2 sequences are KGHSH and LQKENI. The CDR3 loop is CASSPGTGNGYTF. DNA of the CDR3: TGTGCCAGCTCACCCGGGACAGGGAATGGCTACACCTTC.